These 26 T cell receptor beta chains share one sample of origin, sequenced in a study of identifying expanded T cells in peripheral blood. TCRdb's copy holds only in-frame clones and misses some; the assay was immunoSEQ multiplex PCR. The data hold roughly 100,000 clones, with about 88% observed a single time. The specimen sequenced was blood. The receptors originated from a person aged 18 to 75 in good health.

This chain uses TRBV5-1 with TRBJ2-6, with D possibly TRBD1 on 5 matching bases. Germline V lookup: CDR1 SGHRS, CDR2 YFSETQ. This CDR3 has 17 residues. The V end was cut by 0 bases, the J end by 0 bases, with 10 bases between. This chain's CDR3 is CASSLAGSHSGANVLTF. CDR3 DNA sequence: TGCGCCAGCAGCTTGGCAGGGTCCCACTCTGGGGCCAACGTCCTGACTTTC.

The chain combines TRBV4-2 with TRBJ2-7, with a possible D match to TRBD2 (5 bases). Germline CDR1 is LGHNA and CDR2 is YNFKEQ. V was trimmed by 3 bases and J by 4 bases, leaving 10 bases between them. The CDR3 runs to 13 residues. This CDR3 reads CASSHPSGYEQYF. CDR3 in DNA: TGTGCCAGCAGCCACCCGTCGGGGTACGAGCAGTACTTC.

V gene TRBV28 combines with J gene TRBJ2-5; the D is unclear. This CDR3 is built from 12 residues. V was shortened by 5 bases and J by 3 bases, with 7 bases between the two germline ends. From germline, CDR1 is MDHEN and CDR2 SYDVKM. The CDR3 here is CASSLAEETQYF. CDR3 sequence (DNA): TGTGCCAGCAGTCTGGCGGAAGAGACCCAGTACTTC.

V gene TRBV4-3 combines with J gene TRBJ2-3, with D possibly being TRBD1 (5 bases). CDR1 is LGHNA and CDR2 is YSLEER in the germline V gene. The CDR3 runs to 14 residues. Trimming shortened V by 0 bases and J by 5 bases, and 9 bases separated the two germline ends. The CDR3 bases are TGCGCCAGCAGCCAAGATGCAGGGCAAGATACGCAGTATTTT. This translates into CASSQDAGQDTQYF.

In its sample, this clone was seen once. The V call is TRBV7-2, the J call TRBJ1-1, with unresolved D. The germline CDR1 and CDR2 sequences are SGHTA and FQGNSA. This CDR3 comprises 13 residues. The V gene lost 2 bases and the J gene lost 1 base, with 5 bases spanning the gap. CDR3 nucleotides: TGTGCCAGCAGCTTATCAGGGAACACTGAAGCTTTCTTT. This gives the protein CASSLSGNTEAFF. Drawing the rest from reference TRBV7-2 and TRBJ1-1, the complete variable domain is GAGVSQSPSNKVTEKGKDVELRCDPISGHTALYWYRQSLGQGLEFLIYFQGNSAPDKSGLPSDRFSAERTGGSVSTLTIQRTQQEDSAVYLCASSLSGNTEAFFGQGTRLTVV.

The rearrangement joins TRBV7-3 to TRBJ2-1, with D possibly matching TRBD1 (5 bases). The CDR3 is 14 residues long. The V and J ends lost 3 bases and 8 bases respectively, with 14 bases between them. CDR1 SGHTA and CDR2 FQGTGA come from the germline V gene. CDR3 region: CASSFGPDRDEQFF. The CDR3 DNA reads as TGTGCCAGCAGCTTCGGGCCAGACAGAGATGAGCAGTTCTTC. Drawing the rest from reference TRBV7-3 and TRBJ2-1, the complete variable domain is GAGVSQTPSNKVTEKGKYVELRCDPISGHTALYWYRQSLGQGPEFLIYFQGTGAADDSGLPNDRFFAVRPEGSVSTLKIQRTERGDSAVYLCASSFGPDRDEQFFGPGTRLTVL.

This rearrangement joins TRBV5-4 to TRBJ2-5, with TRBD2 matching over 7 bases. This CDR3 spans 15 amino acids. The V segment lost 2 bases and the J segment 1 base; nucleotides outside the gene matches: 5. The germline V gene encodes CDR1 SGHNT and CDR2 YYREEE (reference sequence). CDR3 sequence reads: CASSFGLAAQETQYF. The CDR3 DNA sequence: TGTGCCAGCAGCTTCGGCCTAGCGGCCCAAGAGACCCAGTACTTC.

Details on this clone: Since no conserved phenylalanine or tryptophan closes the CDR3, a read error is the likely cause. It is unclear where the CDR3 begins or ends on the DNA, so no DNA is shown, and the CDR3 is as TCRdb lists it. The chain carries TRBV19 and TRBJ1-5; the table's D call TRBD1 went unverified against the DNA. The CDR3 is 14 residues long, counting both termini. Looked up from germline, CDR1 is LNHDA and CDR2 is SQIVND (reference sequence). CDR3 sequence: CASSAGTGQPNPAI.

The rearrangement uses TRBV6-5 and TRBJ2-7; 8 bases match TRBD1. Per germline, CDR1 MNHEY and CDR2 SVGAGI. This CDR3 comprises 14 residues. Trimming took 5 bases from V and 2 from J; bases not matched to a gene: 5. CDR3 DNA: TGTGCCAGCAGTGCTAGGACAGGGCCCTACGAGCAGTACTTC. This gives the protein CASSARTGPYEQYF.

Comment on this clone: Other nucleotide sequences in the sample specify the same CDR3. The CDR3 reads CASSVAAYEQYF. CDR3 coding DNA: TGTGCCAGCAGTGTAGCAGCCTACGAGCAGTACTTC. The J gene is TRBJ2-7, the V gene TRBV2, with D hard to call. The CDR3 is made up of 12 amino acids. The germline CDR1 and CDR2 sequences are SNHLY and FYNNEI. Trimming stripped 4 bases from V and 2 bases from J, with 6 bases between.

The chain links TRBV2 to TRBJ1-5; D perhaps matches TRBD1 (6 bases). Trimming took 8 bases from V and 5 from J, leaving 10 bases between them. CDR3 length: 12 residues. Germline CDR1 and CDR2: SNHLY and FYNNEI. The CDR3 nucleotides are TGTGCCAGCGGAGACAGGCATCAGCCCCAGCATTTT. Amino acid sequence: CASGDRHQPQHF.

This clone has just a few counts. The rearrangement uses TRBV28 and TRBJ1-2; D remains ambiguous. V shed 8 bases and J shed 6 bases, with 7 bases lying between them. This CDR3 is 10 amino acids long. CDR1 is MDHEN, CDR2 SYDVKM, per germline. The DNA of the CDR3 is TGTGCCAGCGGTCTGGATGGCTACACCTTC. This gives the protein CASGLDGYTF.

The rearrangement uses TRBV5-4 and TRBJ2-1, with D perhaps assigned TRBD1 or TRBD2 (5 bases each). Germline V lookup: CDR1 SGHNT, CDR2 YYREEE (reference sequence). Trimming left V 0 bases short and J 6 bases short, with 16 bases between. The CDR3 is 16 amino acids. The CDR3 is CASSLGGDPVSNEQFF. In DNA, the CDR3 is TGTGCCAGCAGCTTGGGTGGGGACCCTGTAAGCAATGAGCAGTTCTTC.

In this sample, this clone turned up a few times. CDR3 in DNA: TGTGCCAGCAGCGACAGGGTTGGTCGAGGTGAAGCTTTCTTT. Protein sequence: CASSDRVGRGEAFF. The chain joins TRBV2 to TRBJ1-1, with 7 bases identical to TRBD1. This CDR3 is built from 14 residues. Losses at the gene ends were 6 bases for V and 7 bases for J; bases not matched to a gene: 11. Germline-derived CDR1 and CDR2 are SNHLY and FYNNEI.

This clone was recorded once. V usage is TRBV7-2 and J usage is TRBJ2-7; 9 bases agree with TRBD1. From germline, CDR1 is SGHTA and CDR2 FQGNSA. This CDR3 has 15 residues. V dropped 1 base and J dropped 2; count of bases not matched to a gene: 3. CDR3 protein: CASSLDGTGPYEQYF. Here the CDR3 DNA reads TGTGCCAGCAGCTTAGATGGGACAGGGCCCTACGAGCAGTACTTC.

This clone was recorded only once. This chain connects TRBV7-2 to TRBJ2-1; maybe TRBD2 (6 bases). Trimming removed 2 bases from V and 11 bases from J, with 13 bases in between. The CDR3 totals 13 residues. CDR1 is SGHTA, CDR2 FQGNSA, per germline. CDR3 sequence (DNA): TGTGCCAGCAGCTTAAGAGCGGGCCGCCAGCAGTTCTTC. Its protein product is CASSLRAGRQQFF.

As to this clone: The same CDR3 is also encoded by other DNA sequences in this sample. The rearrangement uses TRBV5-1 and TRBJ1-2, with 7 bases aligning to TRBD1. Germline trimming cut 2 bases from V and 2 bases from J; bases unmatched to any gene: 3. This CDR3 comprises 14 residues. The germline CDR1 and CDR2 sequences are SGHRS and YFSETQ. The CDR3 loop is CASSLSTGNYGYTF. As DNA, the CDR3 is TGCGCCAGCAGCTTATCGACAGGGAACTATGGCTACACCTTC.

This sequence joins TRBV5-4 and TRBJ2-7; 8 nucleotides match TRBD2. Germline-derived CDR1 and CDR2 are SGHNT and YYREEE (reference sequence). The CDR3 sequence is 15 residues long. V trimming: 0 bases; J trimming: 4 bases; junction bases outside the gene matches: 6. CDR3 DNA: TGTGCCAGCAGCTTGGAGCGGGGGCCTCATTACGAGCAGTACTTC. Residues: CASSLERGPHYEQYF.

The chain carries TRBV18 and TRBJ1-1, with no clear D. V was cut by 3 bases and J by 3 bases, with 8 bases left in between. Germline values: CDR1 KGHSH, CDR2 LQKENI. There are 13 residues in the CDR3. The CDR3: CASSPRHDTEAFF. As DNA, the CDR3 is TGTGCCAGCTCACCCCGGCACGACACTGAAGCTTTCTTT.

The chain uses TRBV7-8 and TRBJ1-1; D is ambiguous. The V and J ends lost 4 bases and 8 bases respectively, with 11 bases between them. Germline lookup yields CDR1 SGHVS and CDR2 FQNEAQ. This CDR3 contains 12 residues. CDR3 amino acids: CASSYLTREAFF. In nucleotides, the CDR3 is TGTGCCAGCAGCTACCTCACTCGGGAAGCTTTCTTT.

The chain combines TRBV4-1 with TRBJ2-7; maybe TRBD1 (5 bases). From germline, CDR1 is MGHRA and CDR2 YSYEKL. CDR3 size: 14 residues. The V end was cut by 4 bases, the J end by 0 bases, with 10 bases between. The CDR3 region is CASSPEGVSYEQYF. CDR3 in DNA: TGCGCCAGCAGCCCTGAAGGGGTCTCCTACGAGCAGTACTTC.

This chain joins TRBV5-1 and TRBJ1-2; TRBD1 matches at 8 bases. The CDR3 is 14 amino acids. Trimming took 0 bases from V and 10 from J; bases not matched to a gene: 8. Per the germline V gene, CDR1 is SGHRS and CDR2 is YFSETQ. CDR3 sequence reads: CASSLDESRGLYTF. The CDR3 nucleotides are TGCGCCAGCAGCTTGGATGAGTCCAGGGGGCTCTACACCTTC.

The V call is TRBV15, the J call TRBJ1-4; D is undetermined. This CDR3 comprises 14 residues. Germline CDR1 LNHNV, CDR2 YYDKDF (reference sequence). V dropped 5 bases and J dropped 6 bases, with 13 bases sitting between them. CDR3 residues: CATSGESEYEKLFF. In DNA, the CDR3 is TGTGCCACCAGCGGGGAGTCCGAGTATGAAAAACTGTTTTTT.

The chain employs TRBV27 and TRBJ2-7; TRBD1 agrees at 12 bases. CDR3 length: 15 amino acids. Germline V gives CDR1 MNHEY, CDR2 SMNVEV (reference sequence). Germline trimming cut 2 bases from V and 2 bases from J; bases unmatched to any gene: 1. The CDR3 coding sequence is TGTGCCAGCAGTTTAGGGACAGGGGGCGCCTACGAGCAGTACTTC. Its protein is CASSLGTGGAYEQYF.

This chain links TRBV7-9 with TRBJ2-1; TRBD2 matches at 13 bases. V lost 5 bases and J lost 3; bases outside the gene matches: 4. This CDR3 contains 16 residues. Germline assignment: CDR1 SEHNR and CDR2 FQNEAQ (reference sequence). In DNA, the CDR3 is TGTGCCAGCAGCGGCGGGACTAGCGGGAACTACAATGAGCAGTTCTTC. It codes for CASSGGTSGNYNEQFF.

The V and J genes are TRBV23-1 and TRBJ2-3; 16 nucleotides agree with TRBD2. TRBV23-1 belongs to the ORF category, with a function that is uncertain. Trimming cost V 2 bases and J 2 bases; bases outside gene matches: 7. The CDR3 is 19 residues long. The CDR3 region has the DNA TGCGCCAGCAGTCAACCCGGGACTAGCGGGAGGGCCGTCACAGATACGCAGTATTTT. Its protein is CASSQPGTSGRAVTDTQYF.